The present T cell receptor beta chain was sequenced within a study of shared clonotypes between healthy human individuals. The germline V gene has CDR1 SGHVS and CDR2 FQNEAQ. V was clipped by 1 base and J by 4 bases; unmatched bases: 14. This CDR3 contains 18 residues. Naive CD45RA+ and memory CD45RA-negative subsets were split from CD4+ cells. The assay was immunoSEQ multiplex PCR, and TCRdb's table has in-frame clones only and misses some. The data show 2 million to 3 million clones, around nine tenths seen once. This sequence originates from a man aged 18-30 years in good health. The rearrangement links TRBV7-8 to TRBJ2-7; 9 bases are a match to TRBD2. The sample comprised naive CD4+ T cells sorted from blood. Indicated subset: CD45RA+ positively selected. The CDR3 protein is CASSLELGLAGRVYEQYF. In DNA form, the CDR3 reads TGTGCCAGCAGCTTAGAACTCGGGCTAGCGGGAAGGGTGTACGAGCAGTACTTC.